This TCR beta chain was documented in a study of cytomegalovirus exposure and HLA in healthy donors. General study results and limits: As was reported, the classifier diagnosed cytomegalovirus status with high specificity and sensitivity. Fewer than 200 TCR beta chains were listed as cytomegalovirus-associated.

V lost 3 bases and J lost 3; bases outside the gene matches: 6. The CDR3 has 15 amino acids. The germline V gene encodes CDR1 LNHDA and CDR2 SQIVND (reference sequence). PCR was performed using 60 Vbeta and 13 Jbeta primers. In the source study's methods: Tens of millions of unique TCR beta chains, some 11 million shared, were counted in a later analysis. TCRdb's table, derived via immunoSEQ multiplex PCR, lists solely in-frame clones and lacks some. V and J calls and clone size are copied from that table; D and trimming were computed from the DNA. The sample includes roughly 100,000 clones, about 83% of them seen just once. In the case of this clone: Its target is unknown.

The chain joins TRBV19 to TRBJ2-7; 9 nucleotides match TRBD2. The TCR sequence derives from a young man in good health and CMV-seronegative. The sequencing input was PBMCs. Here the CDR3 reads CASSIVPSGVYEQYF. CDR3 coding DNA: TGTGCCAGTAGTATTGTGCCTAGCGGGGTCTACGAGCAGTACTTC.